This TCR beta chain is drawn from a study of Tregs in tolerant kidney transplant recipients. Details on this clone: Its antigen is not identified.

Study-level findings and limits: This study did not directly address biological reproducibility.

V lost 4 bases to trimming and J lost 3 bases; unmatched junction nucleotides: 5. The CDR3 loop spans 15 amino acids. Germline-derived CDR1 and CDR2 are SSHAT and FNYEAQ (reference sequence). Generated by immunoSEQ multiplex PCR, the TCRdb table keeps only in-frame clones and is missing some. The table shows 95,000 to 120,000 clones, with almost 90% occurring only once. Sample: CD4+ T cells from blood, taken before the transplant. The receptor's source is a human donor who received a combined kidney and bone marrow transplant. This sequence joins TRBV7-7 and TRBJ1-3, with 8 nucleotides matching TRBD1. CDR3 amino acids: CASSSGQAVGNTIYF. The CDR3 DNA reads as TGTGCCAGCAGCTCGGGACAGGCGGTTGGAAACACCATATATTTT.